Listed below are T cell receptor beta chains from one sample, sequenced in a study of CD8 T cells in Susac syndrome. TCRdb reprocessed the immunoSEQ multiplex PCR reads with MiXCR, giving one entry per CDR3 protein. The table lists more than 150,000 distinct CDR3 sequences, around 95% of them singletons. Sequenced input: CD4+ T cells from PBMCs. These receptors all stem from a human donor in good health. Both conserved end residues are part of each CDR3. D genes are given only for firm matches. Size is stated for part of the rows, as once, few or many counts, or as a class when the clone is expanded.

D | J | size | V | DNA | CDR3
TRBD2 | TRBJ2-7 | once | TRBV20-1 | TGCAGTGCACGGCTAGCGGGGGGGGACGAGCAGTACTTC | CSARLAGGDEQYF
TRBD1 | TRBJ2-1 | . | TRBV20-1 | TGCAGTGCTAGTGAGGGGGCTGAGCAGTTCTTC | CSASEGAEQFF
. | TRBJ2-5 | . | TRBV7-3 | TGTGCCAGCAGCTCCCAAGGACTACCCCGGGAGACCCAGTACTTC | CASSSQGLPRETQYF
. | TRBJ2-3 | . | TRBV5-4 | TGTGCCAGCGCCAGCGAAGGGGATACGCAGTATTTT | CASASEGDTQYF
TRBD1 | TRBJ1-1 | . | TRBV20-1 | TGCAGTGCCGCAACACAGGGGGCGGACACTGAAGCTTTCTTT | CSAATQGADTEAFF
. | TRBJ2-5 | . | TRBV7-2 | TGTGCCAGCAGCCCGGGACCGACCTATGAGACCCAGTACTTC | CASSPGPTYETQYF
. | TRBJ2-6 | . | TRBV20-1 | TGCAGTGCCCCAGGGGCTGGGGCCAACGTCCTGACTTTC | CSAPGAGANVLTF
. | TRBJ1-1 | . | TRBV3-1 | TGTGCCAGCAGCCGGAACAACGGAGACACTGAAGCTTTCTTT | CASSRNNGDTEAFF
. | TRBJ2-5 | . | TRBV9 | TGTGCCAGCAGCGGAGCGTCAGAGACCCAGTACTTC | CASSGASETQYF
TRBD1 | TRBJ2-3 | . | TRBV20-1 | TGCAGTGCTGGATCCAGGGGGGATACGCAGTATTTT | CSAGSRGDTQYF
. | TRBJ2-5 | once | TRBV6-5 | TGTGCCAGCAGTTACTCTCCCGGGGAAGAGACCCAGTACTTC | CASSYSPGEETQYF
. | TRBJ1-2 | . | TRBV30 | TGTGCCGGTACAGGGATAGGGAACTATGGCTACACCTTC | CAGTGIGNYGYTF
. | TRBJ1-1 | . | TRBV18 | TGTGCCAGCTCACAAACGGACTTCGGTGAAGCTTTCTTT | CASSQTDFGEAFF
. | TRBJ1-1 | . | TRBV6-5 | TGTGCCAGCACTTTACAACGAGGGCAGAGTGAAGCTTTCTTT | CASTLQRGQSEAFF
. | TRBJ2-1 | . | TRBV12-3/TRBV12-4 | TGTGCCAGCAGCCCGGGACTGGGTGGCAATGAGCAGTTCTTC | CASSPGLGGNEQFF
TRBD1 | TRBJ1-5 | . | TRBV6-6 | TGTGCCAGCAGGGACAGGCCTAGCAATCAGCCCCAGCATTTT | CASRDRPSNQPQHF
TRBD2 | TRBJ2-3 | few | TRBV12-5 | TGTGCTAGTAGCGGGGGCACAGATACGCAGTATTTT | CASSGGTDTQYF
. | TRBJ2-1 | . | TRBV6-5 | TGTGCCAGCACCTCAACGGGTTACAATGAGCAGTTCTTC | CASTSTGYNEQFF
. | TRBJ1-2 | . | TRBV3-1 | TGTGCCAGCAGCCATGGGGAGTCGGGCTACACCTTC | CASSHGESGYTF
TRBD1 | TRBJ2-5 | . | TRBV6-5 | TGTGCCAGCAGGGCCGACAGGGGAGTAAAGACCCAGTACTTC | CASRADRGVKTQYF
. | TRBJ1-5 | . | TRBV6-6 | TGTGCCAGCAGGCGGGCACAGGGTCAGCCCCAGCATTTT | CASRRAQGQPQHF
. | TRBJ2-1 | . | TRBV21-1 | TGTGCCATTCCGGGACAGGGGTACAATGAGCAGTTCTTC | CAIPGQGYNEQFF
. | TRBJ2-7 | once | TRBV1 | TGCACCACCTCAGGGACCATACCCTACGAGCAGTACTTC | CTTSGTIPYEQYF
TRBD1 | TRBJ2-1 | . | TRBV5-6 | TGTGCCAGCAGGGAGGGACAGGGCCTCTGGAATGAGCAGTTCTTC | CASREGQGLWNEQFF
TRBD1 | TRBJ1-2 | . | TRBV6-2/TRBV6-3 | TGTGCCAGCAGCGACCGGGACAGGTCCTATGGCTACACCTTC | CASSDRDRSYGYTF
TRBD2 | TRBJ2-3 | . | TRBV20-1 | TGCAGTGCTAGACTAGCGGGGGCCACAGATACGCAGTATTTT | CSARLAGATDTQYF
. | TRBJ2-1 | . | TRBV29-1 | TGCAGCGTTGAACCCTTCTCCTACAATGAGCAGTTCTTC | CSVEPFSYNEQFF
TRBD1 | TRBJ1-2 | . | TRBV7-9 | TGTGCCAGCAGCGATGGGACAGGTGGTAGGAGCGAAGGCTACACCTTC | CASSDGTGGRSEGYTF
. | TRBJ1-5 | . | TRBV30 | TGTGCCTGGAGTGTCAAGGGTAATCAGCCCCAGCATTTT | CAWSVKGNQPQHF
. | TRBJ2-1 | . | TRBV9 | TGTGCCAGCAGCGTAGGGGGACTCCGAGGAGGTTTCAATGAGCAGTTCTTC | CASSVGGLRGGFNEQFF
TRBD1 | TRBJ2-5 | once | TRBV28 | TGTGCCAGCAGGACAACAGGGGGAGAGACCCAGTACTTC | CASRTTGGETQYF
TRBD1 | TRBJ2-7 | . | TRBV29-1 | TGCAGCGTTGAGGGACAGGGTGGATACGAGCAGTACTTC | CSVEGQGGYEQYF
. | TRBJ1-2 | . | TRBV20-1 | TGCAGTGCTGCCGAGGGGAACTATGGCTACACCTTC | CSAAEGNYGYTF
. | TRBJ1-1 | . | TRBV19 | TGTGCCAGTAGTATGAACACTGAAGCTTTCTTT | CASSMNTEAFF
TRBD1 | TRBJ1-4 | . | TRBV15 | TGTGCCACCAGCAGAGAGGGACAGGAGGCTCCTAATGAAAAACTGTTTTTT | CATSREGQEAPNEKLFF
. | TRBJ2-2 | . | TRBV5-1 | TGCGCCAGCAGCTTTAGTCAAGGCCCCGGGGAGCTGTTTTTT | CASSFSQGPGELFF
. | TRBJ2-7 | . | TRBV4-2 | TGTGCCAGCAGCCACCCGGCGGGCAGGGTTCCCCCCTACGAGCAGTACTTC | CASSHPAGRVPPYEQYF
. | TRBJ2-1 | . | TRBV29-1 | TGCAGCCTGAGAGGGACACAAACCTACAATGAGCAGTTCTTC | CSLRGTQTYNEQFF
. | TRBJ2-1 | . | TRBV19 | TGTGCCAGTAGTATTGGCAGGTACAATGAGCAGTTCTTC | CASSIGRYNEQFF
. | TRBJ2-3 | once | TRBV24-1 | TGTGCCACCAGTGAAGGTCAGGGTACAGATACGCAGTATTTT | CATSEGQGTDTQYF
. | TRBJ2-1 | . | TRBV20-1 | TGCAGTGCTTACGGGGGGCTTGCCTACAATGAGCAGTTCTTC | CSAYGGLAYNEQFF
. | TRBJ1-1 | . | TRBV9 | TGTGCCAGCAGTTCCGGACAGAAGGGCACTGAAGCTTTCTTT | CASSSGQKGTEAFF
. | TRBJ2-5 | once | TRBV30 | TGTGCCTGGAGGGGATCGGTGAACCCCCAAGAGACCCAGTACTTC | CAWRGSVNPQETQYF
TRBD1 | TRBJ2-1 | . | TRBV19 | TGTGCCAGTAGTAGACAGGGAGAGAACAATGAGCAGTTCTTC | CASSRQGENNEQFF
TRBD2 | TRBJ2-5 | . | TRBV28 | TGTGCCAGCAGTTCGGGGCTCGGCGGGAGGGAGACCCAGTACTTC | CASSSGLGGRETQYF
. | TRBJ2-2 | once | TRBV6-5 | TGTGCCAGCAGTCCGGTGATCACCGGGGAGCTGTTTTTT | CASSPVITGELFF
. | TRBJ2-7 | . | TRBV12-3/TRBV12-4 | TGTGCCAGCAGCCCATTGACAGGCGGGGTGAACGAGCAGTACTTC | CASSPLTGGVNEQYF
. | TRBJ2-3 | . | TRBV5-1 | TGCGCCAGCAGCTTCAACTTAGCGGCAGATACGCAGTATTTT | CASSFNLAADTQYF
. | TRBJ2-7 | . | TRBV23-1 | TGCGCCAGCAGCCAACCCCCCAATACGGAGGCAGCACTGACCTACGAGCAGTACTTC | CASSQPPNTEAALTYEQYF
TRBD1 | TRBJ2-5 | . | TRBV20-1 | TGCAGTGCTAGGTCCGGGACAGGGCGTGAGACCCAGTACTTC | CSARSGTGRETQYF
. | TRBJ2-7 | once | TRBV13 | TGTGCCAGCAGCTTGGGGTTCTTTGGCGAGCAGTACTTC | CASSLGFFGEQYF
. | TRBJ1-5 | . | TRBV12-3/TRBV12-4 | TGTGCCAGCAGTGCGGCGGGACAGCCCCAGCATTTT | CASSAAGQPQHF
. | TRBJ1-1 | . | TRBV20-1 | TGCAGTGCTAGAGGGACAGTGAAGAACACTGAAGCTTTCTTT | CSARGTVKNTEAFF
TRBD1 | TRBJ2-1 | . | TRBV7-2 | TGTGCCAGCAGGCATACGGGACAGGGCTCCTACAATGAGCAGTTCTTC | CASRHTGQGSYNEQFF